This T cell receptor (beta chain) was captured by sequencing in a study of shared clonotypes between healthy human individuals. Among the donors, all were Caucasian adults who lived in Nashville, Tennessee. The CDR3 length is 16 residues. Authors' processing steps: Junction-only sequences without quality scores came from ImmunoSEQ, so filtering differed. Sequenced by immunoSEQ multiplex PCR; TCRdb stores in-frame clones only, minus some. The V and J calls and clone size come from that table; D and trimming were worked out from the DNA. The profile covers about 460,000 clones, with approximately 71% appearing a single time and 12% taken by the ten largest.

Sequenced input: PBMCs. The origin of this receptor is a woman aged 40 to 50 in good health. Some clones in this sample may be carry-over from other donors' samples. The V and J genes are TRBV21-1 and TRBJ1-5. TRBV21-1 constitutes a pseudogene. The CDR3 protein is CASSGNSTGRDQPQHF. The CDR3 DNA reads TGTGCCAGCAGCGGCAACTCGACAGGGAGGGATCAGCCCCAGCATTTT.